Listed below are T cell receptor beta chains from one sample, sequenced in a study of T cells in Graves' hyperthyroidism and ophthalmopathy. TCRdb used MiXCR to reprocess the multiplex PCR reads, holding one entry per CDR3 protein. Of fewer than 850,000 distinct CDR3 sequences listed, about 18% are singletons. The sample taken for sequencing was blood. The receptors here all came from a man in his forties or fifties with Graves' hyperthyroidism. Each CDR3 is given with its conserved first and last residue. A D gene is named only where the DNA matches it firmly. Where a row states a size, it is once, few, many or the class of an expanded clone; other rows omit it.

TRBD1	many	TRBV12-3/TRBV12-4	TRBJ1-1	TGTGCCAGCAGTTTTGACAGGGTGACTGAAGCTTTCTTT	CASSFDRVTEAFF
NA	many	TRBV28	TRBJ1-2	TGTGCCACCTCAGAGGGTACGGTTAATGGCTACACCTTC	CATSEGTVNGYTF
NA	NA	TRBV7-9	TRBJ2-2	TGTGCCAGCAGTTTCACCTTGGGGGGGCTGATGAACACCGGGGAGCTGTTTTTT	CASSFTLGGLMNTGELFF
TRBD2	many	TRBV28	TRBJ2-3	TGTGCCAGCAGTTTAGTGGGCGGGAGTAGTGATACGCAGTATTTT	CASSLVGGSSDTQYF
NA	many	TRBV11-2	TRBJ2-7	TGTGCCAGCAGCTTAGCTCCCAGCTACGAGCAGTACTTC	CASSLAPSYEQYF
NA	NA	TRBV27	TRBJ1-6	TGTGCCAGCAGTTTCGGGACATATAATTCACCCCTCCACTTT	CASSFGTYNSPLHF
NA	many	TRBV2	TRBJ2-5	TGTGCCAGCAGTGGGGTAGGGGGCCAAGAGACCCAGTACTTC	CASSGVGGQETQYF
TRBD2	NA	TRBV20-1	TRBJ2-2	TGCAGTGCTAGAGGAATGGGACTAGCCGGGGAGCTGTTTTTT	CSARGMGLAGELFF
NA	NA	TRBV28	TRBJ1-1	TGTGCCAGCATAATCCTTGGGGAAATCACTGAAGCTTTCTTT	CASIILGEITEAFF
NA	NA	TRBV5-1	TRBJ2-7	TGCGCCAGCAGCCCCGGGGAGAGGGAGGTCGAGCAGTACTTC	CASSPGEREVEQYF
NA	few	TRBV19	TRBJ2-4	TGTGCCAGTAGTACGGACAGCAAAAACATTCAGTACTTC	CASSTDSKNIQYF
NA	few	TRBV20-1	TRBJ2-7	TGCAGTGCTAGAGATCTAGCGCGGGACGAGCAGTACTTC	CSARDLARDEQYF
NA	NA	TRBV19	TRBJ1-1	TGTGCCATCCAACGGGGAACTGAAGCTTTCTTT	CAIQRGTEAFF
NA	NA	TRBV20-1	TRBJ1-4	TGCAGTGCTAGGGGTGGTAATGAAAAACTGTTTTTT	CSARGGNEKLFF
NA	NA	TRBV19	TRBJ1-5	TGTGCCAGTAGTATTGCAGTACAGGGAAGTAATCAGCCCCAGCATTTT	CASSIAVQGSNQPQHF
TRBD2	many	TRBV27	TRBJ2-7	TGTGCCAGCAGTCCCCTCCGGACTAGCGGGAGTTACGAGCAGTACTTC	CASSPLRTSGSYEQYF
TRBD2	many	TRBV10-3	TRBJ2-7	TGTGCCATCAGTGAGGGGGCGGGAGCTAATTACGAGCAGTACTTC	CAISEGAGANYEQYF
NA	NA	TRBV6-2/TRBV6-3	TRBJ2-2	TGTGCCAGCAACCCAGGGGTAATCACCGGGGAGCTGTTTTTT	CASNPGVITGELFF
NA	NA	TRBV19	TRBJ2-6	TGTGCCAGTAGTATAGATGGGACCTTCCCCTCTGGGGCCAACGTCCTGACTTTC	CASSIDGTFPSGANVLTF
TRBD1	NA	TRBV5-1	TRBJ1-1	TGCGCCAGCAGCTTACGACAGGGGGCTATCACTGAAGCTTTCTTT	CASSLRQGAITEAFF
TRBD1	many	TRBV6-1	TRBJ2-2	TGTGCCAGCCGGACAGGGTTCATCGGGGAGCTGTTTTTT	CASRTGFIGELFF
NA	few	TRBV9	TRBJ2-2	TGTGCCAGCAGCGTAGCCAGGGTGGGAACCGGGGAGCTGTTTTTT	CASSVARVGTGELFF
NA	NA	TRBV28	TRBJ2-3	TGTGCCAGCAGTAGACTCCCTAGCACAGATACGCAGTATTTT	CASSRLPSTDTQYF
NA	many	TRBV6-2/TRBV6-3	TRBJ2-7	TGTGCCAGCAGTACCGACAGAGCCTACGAGCAGTACTTC	CASSTDRAYEQYF
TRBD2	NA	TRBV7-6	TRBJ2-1	TGTGCCAGCAGCTTCAGCGGGAGGGCCAACAATGAGCAGTTCTTC	CASSFSGRANNEQFF
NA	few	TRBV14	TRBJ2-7	TGTGCCAGCAGCCGCTTTATGATCTACGAGCAGTACTTC	CASSRFMIYEQYF
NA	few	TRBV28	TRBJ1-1	TGTGCCAGCAGGCGTGGGGGGGGTTCGTACATGAACACTGAAGCTTTCTTT	CASRRGGGSYMNTEAFF
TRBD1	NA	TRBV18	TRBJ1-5	TGTGCCAGCACCCAGGGGGTCAATCAGCCCCAGCATTTT	CASTQGVNQPQHF
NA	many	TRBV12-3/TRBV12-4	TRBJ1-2	TGTGCCGGGAGGCGCAGCTATGGCTACACCTTC	CAGRRSYGYTF